The T cell receptor beta chain under discussion was sequenced for a study of T cells after yellow fever vaccination (dated by TCRdb to between 2018 and 2021). Concerning the study at large: The SMART-Seq v4 Ultra Low Input RNA kit was used to prepare libraries from fractions with low cell numbers. Two healthy male donors made up the cohort, one aged 18 to 29 years and the other aged 30 to 40 years. Bulk TCR alpha and beta repertoires were sequenced longitudinally to track T-cell clones before and after primary and booster YFV17D yellow fever vaccination. Blood samples were taken at several timepoints before and after primary and secondary immunization, and bulk PBMC replicates and cell subsets were isolated.

The sample's treatment or condition, from its label and the paper: live attenuated yellow fever vaccine strain. PBMCs were isolated from peripheral blood using a standard Ficoll-Paque protocol. CD4 and CD8 T-cell fractions were isolated with Dynabeads CD4 and CD8 positive selection kits. TriZol was used to extract RNA from bulk PBMCs, from CD4 and CD8 fractions, and from dextramer-positive and dextramer-negative fractions. This clonotype has only a few counts. What antigen it recognizes has not been identified. Base quality data are lacking; no much larger clone is found one base away. What the work shows at the level of the full study, not this receptor alone: A small share of clonotypes was detected in both CD4 and CD8 compartments, with the overlap likely arising from convergent recombination. Because the study included only two donors, the extent to which the findings can be generalized is limited. Most clones expanded after primary vaccination (almost 97% of CD4 and over 80% of CD8) were re-detected after the booster, suggesting that broad memory maintenance occurred. FACS-sorted repertoires could contain abundant contaminating clonotypes from the bulk population, so computational filtering was required. Compared with the primary T-cell response, the secondary T-cell response was faster but weaker, reaching its peak on day 5 rather than on day 15.

TCR cDNA was synthesized by 5'RACE template switching, through which a universal primer site and unique molecular identifiers were introduced. Priming of cDNA synthesis was performed from both the TCR alpha and TCR beta constant segments. Library amplification involved two PCR steps, and the second step added sample barcodes and sequencing adapters. Sequencing of libraries was done on Illumina HiSeq 2500 (2x100 bp) or NovaSeq (2x150 bp). The published analysis was carried out like this. Reads were demultiplexed and collapsed into UMI consensus sequences with MIGEC, and V(D)J alignment was performed with MiXCR. Vaccine-responding clonotypes were identified with edgeR using replicate PBMC samples, with FDR below 0.01 and a log2 fold change above 5 up to day 15 being required. Each bulk clonotype was labeled CD4 or CD8 based on which sequenced repertoire, CD4 or CD8, contained the clonotype at higher abundance. Using fastp at Q25 and MiXCR, TCRdb reprocessed the public reads and kept productive beta chains. Identical CDR3 protein sequences are pooled into one entry, listed with their most common genes and DNA. V and J calls and clone size were set by TCRdb, not the authors. The sample records about 74,000 distinct CDR3 sequences, approximately 7% of which are singletons. The ten most abundant clones make up about 32% of the sample.

The TCR comes from a man younger than 35 who received the YFV17D yellow fever vaccine. Here the sequenced sample was CD8+ T cells sorted from PBMCs, taken about 5 days after the first yellow fever vaccination.

The bases read TGTGCCAGCAGTGCCCTAACCCAGGGTAGAACCTACGAGCAGTACTTC. It translates as CASSALTQGRTYEQYF. The chain is assembled from TRBV12-3 or TRBV12-4 and TRBJ2-7; the best D guess is TRBD1, with 5 bases matching. The cysteine opens and the phenylalanine closes a CDR3 of 16 amino acids. Of the read, only the CDR3 DNA is kept; its 48 bases are in frame from base 1. The germline ends are 19 bases apart after V is trimmed by 5 bases and J by 2 bases.